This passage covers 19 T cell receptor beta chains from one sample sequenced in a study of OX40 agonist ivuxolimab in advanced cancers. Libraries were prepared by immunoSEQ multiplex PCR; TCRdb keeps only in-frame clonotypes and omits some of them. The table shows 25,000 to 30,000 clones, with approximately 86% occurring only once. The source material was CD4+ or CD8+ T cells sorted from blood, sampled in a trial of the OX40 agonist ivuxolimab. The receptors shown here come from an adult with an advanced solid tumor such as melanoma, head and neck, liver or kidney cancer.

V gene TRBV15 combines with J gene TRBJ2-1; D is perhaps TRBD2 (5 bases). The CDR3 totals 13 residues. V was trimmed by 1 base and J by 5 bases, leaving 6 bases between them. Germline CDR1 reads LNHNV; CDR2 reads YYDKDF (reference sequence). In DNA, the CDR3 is TGTGCCACCAGCAGAGGAGGGAACAATGAGCAGTTCTTC. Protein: CATSRGGNNEQFF.

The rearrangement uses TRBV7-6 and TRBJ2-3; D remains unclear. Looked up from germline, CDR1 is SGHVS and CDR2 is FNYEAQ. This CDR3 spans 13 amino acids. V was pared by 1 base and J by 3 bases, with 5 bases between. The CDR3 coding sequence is TGTGCCAGCAGCTTAGAGTTTACAGATACGCAGTATTTT. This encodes CASSLEFTDTQYF.

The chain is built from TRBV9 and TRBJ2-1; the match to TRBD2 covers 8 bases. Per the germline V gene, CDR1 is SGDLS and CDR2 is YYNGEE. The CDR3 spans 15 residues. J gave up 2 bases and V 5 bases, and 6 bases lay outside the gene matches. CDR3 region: CASSLSGGAYNEQFF. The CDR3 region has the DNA TGTGCCAGCAGTCTCTCCGGGGGGGCCTACAATGAGCAGTTCTTC.

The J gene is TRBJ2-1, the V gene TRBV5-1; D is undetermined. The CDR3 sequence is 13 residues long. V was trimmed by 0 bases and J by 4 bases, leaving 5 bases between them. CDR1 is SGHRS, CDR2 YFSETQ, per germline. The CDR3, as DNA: TGCGCCAGCAGCTTGGTCGGGTACAATGAGCAGTTCTTC. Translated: CASSLVGYNEQFF.

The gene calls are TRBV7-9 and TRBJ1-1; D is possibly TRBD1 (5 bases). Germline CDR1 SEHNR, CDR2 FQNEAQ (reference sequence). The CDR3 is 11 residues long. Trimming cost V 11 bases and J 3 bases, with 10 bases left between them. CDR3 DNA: TGTGCCCTAGGGGATTACACTGAAGCTTTCTTT. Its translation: CALGDYTEAFF.

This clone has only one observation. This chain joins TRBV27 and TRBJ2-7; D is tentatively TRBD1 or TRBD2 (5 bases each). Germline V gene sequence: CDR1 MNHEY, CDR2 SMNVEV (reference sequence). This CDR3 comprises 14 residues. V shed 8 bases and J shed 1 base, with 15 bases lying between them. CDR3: CASGSGASSYEQYF. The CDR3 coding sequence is TGTGCCAGCGGTTCCGGGGCCTCTTCCTACGAGCAGTACTTC.

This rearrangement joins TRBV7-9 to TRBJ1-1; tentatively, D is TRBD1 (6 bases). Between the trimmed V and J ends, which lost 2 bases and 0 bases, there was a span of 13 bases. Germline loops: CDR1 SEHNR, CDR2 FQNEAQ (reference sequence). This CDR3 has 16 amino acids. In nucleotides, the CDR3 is TGTGCCAGCAGCTTACCCCTGGGGGGCTTGAACACTGAAGCTTTCTTT. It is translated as CASSLPLGGLNTEAFF.

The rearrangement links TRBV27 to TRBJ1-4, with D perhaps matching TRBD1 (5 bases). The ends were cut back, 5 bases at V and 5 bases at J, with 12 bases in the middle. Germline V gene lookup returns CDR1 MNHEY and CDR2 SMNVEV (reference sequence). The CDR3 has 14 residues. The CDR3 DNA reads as TGTGCCAGCAGTATGCAGGGAAGAAATGAAAAACTGTTTTTT. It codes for CASSMQGRNEKLFF.

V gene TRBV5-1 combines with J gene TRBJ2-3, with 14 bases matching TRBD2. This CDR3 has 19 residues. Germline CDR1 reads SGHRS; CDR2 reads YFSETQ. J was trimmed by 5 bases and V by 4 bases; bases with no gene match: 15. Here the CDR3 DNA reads TGCGCCAGCAGCATCGGACAGAGGACTAGCGGGAGGTACGGAGATACGCAGTATTTT. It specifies CASSIGQRTSGRYGDTQYF.

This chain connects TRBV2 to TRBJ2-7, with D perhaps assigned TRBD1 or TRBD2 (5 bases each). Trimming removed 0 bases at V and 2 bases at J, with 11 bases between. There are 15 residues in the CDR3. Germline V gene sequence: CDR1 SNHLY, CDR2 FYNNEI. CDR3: CASSEAHGATYEQYF. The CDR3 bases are TGTGCCAGCAGTGAAGCTCACGGGGCCACCTACGAGCAGTACTTC. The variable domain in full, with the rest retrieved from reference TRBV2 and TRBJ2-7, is EPEVTQTPSHQVTQMGQEVILRCVPISNHLYFYWYRQILGQKVEFLVSFYNNEISEKSEIFDDQFSVERPDGSNFTLKIRSTKLEDSAMYFCASSEAHGATYEQYFGPGTRLTVT.

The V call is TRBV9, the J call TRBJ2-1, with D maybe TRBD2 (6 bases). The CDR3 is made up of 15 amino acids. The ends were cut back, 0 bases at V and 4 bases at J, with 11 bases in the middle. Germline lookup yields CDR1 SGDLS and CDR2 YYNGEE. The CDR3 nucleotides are TGTGCCAGCAGCGTAGGGGGGGTCCTATACAATGAGCAGTTCTTC. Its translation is CASSVGGVLYNEQFF. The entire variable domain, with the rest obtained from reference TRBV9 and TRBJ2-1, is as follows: DSGVTQTPKHLITATGQRVTLRCSPRSGDLSVYWYQQSLDQGLQFLIQYYNGEERAKGNILERFSAQQFPDLHSELNLSSLELGDSALYFCASSVGGVLYNEQFFGPGTRLTVL.

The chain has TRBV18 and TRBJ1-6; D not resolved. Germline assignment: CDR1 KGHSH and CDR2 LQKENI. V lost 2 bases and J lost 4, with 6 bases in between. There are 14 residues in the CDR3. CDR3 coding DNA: TGTGCCAGCTCACCAGGGCCATATAATTCACCCCTCCACTTT. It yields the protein CASSPGPYNSPLHF.

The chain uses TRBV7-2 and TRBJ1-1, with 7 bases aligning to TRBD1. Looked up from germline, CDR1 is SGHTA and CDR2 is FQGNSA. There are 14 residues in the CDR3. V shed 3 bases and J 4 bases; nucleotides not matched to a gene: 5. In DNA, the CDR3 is TGTGCCAGCAGCTTCACAGGGGTGGGCACTGAAGCTTTCTTT. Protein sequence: CASSFTGVGTEAFF. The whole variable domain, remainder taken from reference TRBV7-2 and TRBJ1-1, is GAGVSQSPSNKVTEKGKDVELRCDPISGHTALYWYRQSLGQGLEFLIYFQGNSAPDKSGLPSDRFSAERTGGSVSTLTIQRTQQEDSAVYLCASSFTGVGTEAFFGQGTRLTVV.

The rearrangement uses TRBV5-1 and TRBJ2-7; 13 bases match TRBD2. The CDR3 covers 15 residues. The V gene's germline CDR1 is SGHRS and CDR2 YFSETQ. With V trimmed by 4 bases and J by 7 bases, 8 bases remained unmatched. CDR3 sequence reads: CASSLGTSGTREQYF. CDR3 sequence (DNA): TGCGCCAGCAGCCTGGGGACTAGCGGGACTAGGGAGCAGTACTTC.

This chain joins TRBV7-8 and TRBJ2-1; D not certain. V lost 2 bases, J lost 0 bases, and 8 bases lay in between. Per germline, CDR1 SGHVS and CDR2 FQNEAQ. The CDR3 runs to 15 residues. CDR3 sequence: CASSLKWSSYNEQFF. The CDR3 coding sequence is TGTGCCAGCAGCTTAAAGTGGAGCTCCTACAATGAGCAGTTCTTC.

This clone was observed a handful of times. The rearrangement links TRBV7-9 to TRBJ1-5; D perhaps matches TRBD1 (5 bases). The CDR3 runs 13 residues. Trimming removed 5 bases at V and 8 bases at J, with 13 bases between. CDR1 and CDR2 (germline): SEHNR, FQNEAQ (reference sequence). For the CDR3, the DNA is TGTGCCAGCAGCCGAGGGACTGTCAAGCCCCAGCATTTT. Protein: CASSRGTVKPQHF.

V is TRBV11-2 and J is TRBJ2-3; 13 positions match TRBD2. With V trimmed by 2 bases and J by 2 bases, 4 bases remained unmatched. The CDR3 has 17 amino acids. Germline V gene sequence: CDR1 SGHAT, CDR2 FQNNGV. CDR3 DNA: TGTGCCAGCAGCTTAAGGACTAGCGGGGGAATCACAGATACGCAGTATTTT. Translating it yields CASSLRTSGGITDTQYF.

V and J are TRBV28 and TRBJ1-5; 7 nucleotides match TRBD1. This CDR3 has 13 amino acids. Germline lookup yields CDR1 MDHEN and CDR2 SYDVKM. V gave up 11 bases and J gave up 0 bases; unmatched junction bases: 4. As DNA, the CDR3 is TGTGCCGGAGGACAGGATAGCAATCAGCCCCAGCATTTT. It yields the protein CAGGQDSNQPQHF.

The CDR3 loop is CASSYSATIQETQYF. CDR3 sequence (DNA): TGTGCCAGCAGTTACTCCGCTACTATACAAGAGACCCAGTACTTC. This chain connects TRBV6-5 to TRBJ2-5; D gene unclear. The germline gives CDR1 MNHEY, CDR2 SVGAGI. This CDR3 region has 15 residues. Trimming shortened V by 0 bases and J by 2 bases, and 10 bases separated the two germline ends.